This T cell receptor (beta chain) was recorded in a study of T cell changes during pregnancy in multiple sclerosis. Looked up from germline, CDR1 is LGHNA and CDR2 is YNFKEQ. The CDR3 is 15 amino acids. Losses at the gene ends were 4 bases for V and 3 bases for J; bases not matched to a gene: 6. Produced via immunoSEQ multiplex PCR; TCRdb's table is partial and in-frame only. The sample lists around 45,000 clones, around 90% occurring once. The receptor comes from a female donor with multiple sclerosis, enrolled in a pregnancy study. Sequencing used CD4+ T cells from peripheral blood mononuclear cells, obtained in the third trimester of pregnancy. The rearrangement joins TRBV4-2 to TRBJ1-3; 7 bases are a match to TRBD1. CDR3: CASSLRQGDGNTIYF. The CDR3 DNA reads TGTGCCAGCAGCCTTCGGCAGGGGGATGGAAACACCATATATTTT.